This TCR beta chain was profiled in a study of beta chain features in type 1 diabetes. Whole-study results and caveats: A moderate, significant TCRB CDR3 shortening appeared in type 1 diabetes across four CD4+ subsets.

V was pared by 0 bases and J by 0 bases, with 9 bases between. Germline values: CDR1 LNHDA, CDR2 SQIVND (reference sequence). CDR3 length equals 16 residues. A note on this clone: The antigen remains unidentified.

The entirety of the isolated RNA underwent reverse transcription, so expressed TCRB transcripts were sequenced. Only in-frame clones appear in the TCRdb table, and some are missing; sequencing was by immunoSEQ multiplex PCR. The sample records 600,000 or so clones, about 14% being singletons. Material for sequencing was naive CD4+ T cells from blood. This chain joins TRBV19 and TRBJ1-5; D ambiguous. The receptor comes from a man aged 18 to 29 with type 1 diabetes. The CDR3 spells CASSIDQSYSNQPQHF. The CDR3 DNA is TGTGCCAGTAGTATAGATCAAAGTTATAGCAATCAGCCCCAGCATTTT.